One and the same sample provided the 17 T cell receptor beta chains below, sequenced in a study of cytomegalovirus exposure and HLA in healthy donors. The PCR employed 60 Vbeta primers together with 13 Jbeta primers. The assay was immunoSEQ multiplex PCR, and TCRdb's table has in-frame clones only and misses some. This sample has fewer than 250,000 clones, with about 83% found just once. Sequenced: PBMCs. The receptor set was obtained from a girl aged 10 to 17 in good health and CMV-seronegative.

This chain uses TRBV7-9 with TRBJ2-7; tentatively, D is TRBD2 (5 bases). The CDR3 runs to 15 residues. Trimming stripped 1 base from V and 2 bases from J, with 12 bases between. The V gene's germline CDR1 is SEHNR and CDR2 FQNEAQ (reference sequence). Here the CDR3 reads CASSLGASNPYEQYF. The DNA for the CDR3 is TGTGCCAGCAGCTTAGGGGCTAGCAACCCCTACGAGCAGTACTTC.

V gene TRBV28 combines with J gene TRBJ2-1, with TRBD2 matching 8 bases. J lost 5 bases, V lost 7 bases, and 7 bases had no gene match. The germline CDR1 and CDR2 sequences are MDHEN and SYDVKM. The CDR3 is made up of 14 amino acids. The DNA of the CDR3 is TGTGCCAGCAAAAACGGGGGGGCCGACAATGAGCAGTTCTTC. Amino acids: CASKNGGADNEQFF.

The rearrangement links TRBV5-1 to TRBJ2-2, with 8 nucleotides matching TRBD1. The V gene end was trimmed by 4 bases and the J gene end by 4 bases; junction bases not matched to a gene: 6. CDR1 is SGHRS and CDR2 is YFSETQ in the germline V gene. This CDR3 is 15 amino acids long. CDR3 sequence reads: CASSTGTGITGELFF. In DNA, the CDR3 is TGCGCCAGCAGCACCGGGACAGGCATCACCGGGGAGCTGTTTTTT.

The V gene is TRBV2, the J gene TRBJ2-5, with 8 bases identical to TRBD2. Germline CDR1 and CDR2: SNHLY and FYNNEI. CDR3 length: 15 amino acids. The V segment lost 9 bases and the J segment 1 base; nucleotides outside the gene matches: 10. Here the CDR3 DNA reads TGTGCCAGTTCTACTAGCGGATCGATCCAAGAGACCCAGTACTTC. It encodes CASSTSGSIQETQYF.

The J gene is TRBJ2-4, the V gene TRBV2; 8 bases line up with TRBD2. The CDR3 is 16 residues long. Per the germline V gene, CDR1 is SNHLY and CDR2 is FYNNEI. V shed 9 bases, J shed 0 bases, and the junction held 10 bases outside the gene matches. CDR3: CASSTSAGLAKNIQYF. The CDR3, as DNA: TGTGCCAGTTCGACTAGCGCCGGACTAGCCAAAAACATTCAGTACTTC. The variable domain in full, with the rest retrieved from reference TRBV2 and TRBJ2-4, is EPEVTQTPSHQVTQMGQEVILRCVPISNHLYFYWYRQILGQKVEFLVSFYNNEISEKSEIFDDQFSVERPDGSNFTLKIRSTKLEDSAMYFCASSTSAGLAKNIQYFGAGTRLSVL.

This clone was counted a few times. The chain is built from TRBV4-1 and TRBJ1-1, with TRBD1 matching over 8 bases. V gave up 1 base and J gave up 6 bases; unmatched junction bases: 4. CDR3 length equals 14 residues. Germline V gives CDR1 MGHRA, CDR2 YSYEKL. CDR3 sequence (DNA): TGCGCCAGCAGCCAAGTGCAGGGGGCCCCTGAAGCTTTCTTT. As protein: CASSQVQGAPEAFF.

This clone has a handful of counts. V usage is TRBV11-2 and J usage is TRBJ1-4; TRBD1 agrees at 9 bases. The CDR3 totals 14 residues. Trimming took 5 bases from V and 7 from J; bases not matched to a gene: 5. CDR1 is SGHAT and CDR2 is FQNNGV in the germline V gene. CDR3 nucleotide sequence: TGTGCCAGCAGCCAGGGACAGGGAAGTGAAAAACTGTTTTTT. Translation gives CASSQGQGSEKLFF.

The V gene is TRBV6-1, the J gene TRBJ1-5; a possible D gene is TRBD1 (6 bases). The CDR3 is made up of 17 amino acids. V was clipped by 2 bases and J by 6 bases, with 20 bases between them. Germline loops: CDR1 MNHNS, CDR2 SASEGT. The DNA of the CDR3 is TGTGCCAGCAGTGAAACATGGATCACAGGGTACGGTCAGCCCCAGCATTTT. Amino acids: CASSETWITGYGQPQHF.

The chain combines TRBV7-2 with TRBJ2-7; 7 positions agree with TRBD2. The length of the CDR3 is 16 residues. V was pared by 1 base and J by 2 bases, with 8 bases of the junction left unmatched. Germline loops: CDR1 SGHTA, CDR2 FQGNSA. This CDR3 is CASSLGSSGRTYEQYF. The CDR3 nucleotides are TGTGCCAGCAGCTTAGGGTCTAGCGGTCGAACCTACGAGCAGTACTTC.

The rearrangement joins TRBV13 to TRBJ2-1; 9 bases agree with TRBD1. V was clipped by 5 bases and J by 8 bases; unmatched bases: 7. CDR1 is PRHDT, CDR2 FYEKMQ, per germline (reference sequence). There are 14 residues in the CDR3. The CDR3 loop reads CASSPGTGRDEQFF. The CDR3 DNA sequence: TGTGCCAGCAGCCCTGGGACAGGGAGGGATGAGCAGTTCTTC.

V gene TRBV27 combines with J gene TRBJ1-4; 10 nucleotides align to TRBD1. Per germline, CDR1 MNHEY and CDR2 SMNVEV (reference sequence). The CDR3 totals 18 residues. Losses at the gene ends were 5 bases for V and 0 bases for J; bases not matched to a gene: 9. In nucleotides, the CDR3 is TGTGCCAGCAGTCCATATAGGGACAGGGGTTCAACTAATGAAAAACTGTTTTTT. This sequence encodes CASSPYRDRGSTNEKLFF.

This clone showed up just a few times. The chain employs TRBV6-6 and TRBJ1-5; D is unresolved. V was clipped by 7 bases and J by 5 bases, with 12 bases between them. CDR1 and CDR2 (germline): MNHNY, SVGAGI (reference sequence). The CDR3 covers 13 residues. The CDR3 DNA is TGTGCCAGCAAGGCCCGGGTCGATCAGCCCCAGCATTTT. Its protein is CASKARVDQPQHF.

The V and J genes are TRBV18 and TRBJ1-2; 8 bases agree with TRBD1. With V trimmed by 1 base and J by 0 bases, 7 bases remained unmatched. Germline CDR1 and CDR2: KGHSH and LQKENI. The CDR3 sequence is 17 residues long. CDR3: CASSPRQGAAANYGYTF. The CDR3 nucleotides read TGTGCCAGCTCACCACGCCAGGGGGCCGCAGCTAACTATGGCTACACCTTC.

The V call is TRBV4-3, the J call TRBJ2-2; D is possibly TRBD1 (5 bases). Germline assignment: CDR1 LGHNA and CDR2 YSLEER. Trimming took 2 bases from V and 7 from J, leaving 20 bases between them. The CDR3 is 17 residues long. The chain's CDR3 is CASSQYHSGRVGGELFF. DNA for the CDR3: TGCGCCAGCAGCCAATACCACTCGGGCAGGGTAGGCGGGGAGCTGTTTTTT.

The V call is TRBV11-2, the J call TRBJ1-2, with 12 nucleotides matching TRBD1. The J segment lost 4 bases and the V segment lost 1 base, leaving 1 base of the junction unmatched. Germline CDR1 SGHAT, CDR2 FQNNGV. The CDR3 sequence is 15 residues long. CDR3 in amino acids: CASSLAGQGAYGYTF. CDR3 sequence (DNA): TGTGCCAGCAGCTTAGCGGGACAGGGGGCCTATGGCTACACCTTC. Variable domain in full (rest from reference TRBV11-2 and TRBJ1-2): EAGVAQSPRYKIIEKRQSVAFWCNPISGHATLYWYQQILGQGPKLLIQFQNNGVVDDSQLPKDRFSAERLKGVDSTLKIQPAKLEDSAVYLCASSLAGQGAYGYTFGSGTRLTVV.

This chain joins TRBV6-5 and TRBJ2-1, with 10 bases aligning to TRBD1. The CDR3 length is 15 residues. Germline V gene sequence: CDR1 MNHEY, CDR2 SVGAGI. J gave up 3 bases and V 5 bases, and 4 bases lay outside the gene matches. The CDR3: CASSRDRGGYNEQFF. The CDR3 DNA sequence: TGTGCCAGCAGTCGGGACAGGGGAGGCTACAATGAGCAGTTCTTC.

The chain recombines TRBV5-1 with TRBJ2-1, with TRBD2 matching 13 bases. Per germline, CDR1 SGHRS and CDR2 YFSETQ. Trimming removed 4 bases from V and 6 bases from J; junction bases left unmatched: 4. The CDR3 spans 15 residues. Here the CDR3 reads CASSTGLAGANEQFF. For the CDR3, the DNA is TGCGCCAGCAGCACCGGACTAGCGGGAGCCAATGAGCAGTTCTTC.